This entry lists 3 T cell receptor beta chains sequenced from one sample in a study of T cell responses to AZD1222 COVID-19 vaccine. Some clones are missing from TCRdb's copy, which holds only in-frame ones; the method was immunoSEQ multiplex PCR. Among 70,000 to 100,000 clones listed, 70% to 90% were seen once. The specimen was peripheral blood, collected 28 days after the second AZD1222 dose. All receptors come from an adult who received the AZD1222 COVID-19 vaccine.

This sequence joins TRBV5-1 and TRBJ2-2; tentatively, D is TRBD1 (5 bases). With 4 bases removed from V and 5 bases from J, the gap between germline ends came to 18 bases. The CDR3 loop spans 16 amino acids. Germline assignment: CDR1 SGHRS and CDR2 YFSETQ. CDR3 protein: CASSPVGQAYTGELFF. In DNA, the CDR3 is TGCGCCAGCAGCCCGGTGGGGCAGGCTTATACCGGGGAGCTGTTTTTT.

The gene calls are TRBV5-4 and TRBJ1-2, with D possibly matching TRBD1 (6 bases). The CDR3 runs to 13 residues. The V end lost 2 bases, the J end lost 5 bases, and 10 bases lay between the germline ends. Germline CDR1 and CDR2: SGHNT and YYREEE (reference sequence). The CDR3 protein is CASSFRGGYGYTF. The CDR3 DNA sequence: TGTGCCAGCAGCTTCAGGGGCGGGTATGGCTACACCTTC.

The chain recombines TRBV5-1 with TRBJ2-2; TRBD2 matches at 9 bases. Germline CDR1 is SGHRS and CDR2 is YFSETQ. Unmatched junction bases numbered 4, after V lost 0 bases and J lost 7 bases. This CDR3 has 15 amino acids. CDR3 sequence (DNA): TGCGCCAGCAGCTTGGTAGCGGGAGACGGCGGGGAGCTGTTTTTT. Residues: CASSLVAGDGGELFF.